The TCR beta chain under discussion was sequenced for a study of blood T cell repertoires in COVID-19. On the study more broadly: The origin of the acute and convalescent COVID-19 samples was the United States, Italy and Spain. PBMCs, B-cell-depleted T cells, or T cells provided the cDNA or gDNA that made up the material.

Under the authors' procedure: Nucleated cell counts were estimated from reference gene primer amplification. Libraries were prepared by immunoSEQ multiplex PCR; TCRdb keeps only in-frame clonotypes and omits some of them. The V and J calls and clone size are taken from that table; D and trimming were inferred from the DNA. The sample holds some 42,000 clones, around four fifths seen once. The CDR3 totals 14 residues. Germline lookup yields CDR1 SGHNT and CDR2 YENEEA. The V and J ends lost 3 bases and 4 bases respectively, with 13 bases between them. The chain links TRBV11-3 to TRBJ2-7, with a tentative D call TRBD2 (7 bases). The specimen sequenced was peripheral blood. This clonotype was obtained from a man aged 50-60 years with active COVID-19. The CDR3 bases are TGTGCCAGCAGCTTGGAGGGGGGGACGTACGAGCAGTACTTC. It specifies CASSLEGGTYEQYF.